This T cell receptor beta chain was documented in a study of blood T cell repertoires in COVID-19. V was pared by 1 base and J by 2 bases, with 7 bases of the junction left unmatched. CDR1 is MGHRA, CDR2 YSYEKL, per germline. This CDR3 spans 17 amino acids. Study processing details: Amplifying reference gene primers gave estimates of nucleated cell counts. Profiled with immunoSEQ multiplex PCR; TCRdb holds only in-frame clones, not every one. Clonal size and the V and J genes are those of that table, whereas D and trimming came from the DNA. The profile covers fewer than 700,000 clones, with approximately 88% appearing a single time and 7.8% taken by the ten largest.

The V gene is TRBV4-1, the J gene TRBJ2-3; 9 bases map to TRBD2. The sequence came from a woman aged 50 to 60 with COVID-19, enrolled during active disease. The material sequenced was peripheral blood. This CDR3 reads CASSQGAGGRVTDTQYF. As DNA, the CDR3 is TGCGCCAGCAGCCAAGGAGCGGGGGGACGGGTCACAGATACGCAGTATTTT.